The 31 T cell receptor beta chains below come from one sample, sequenced in a study of T cell responses to AZD1222 COVID-19 vaccine. Here immunoSEQ multiplex PCR was the method, and the copy in TCRdb shows in-frame clones only, minus some. In the table there are about 120,000 clones, roughly 88% of which are singletons. Here the sequenced sample was peripheral blood, taken on day 0 of AZD1222 vaccination. These receptors all stem from an adult in good health.

V is TRBV28 and J is TRBJ2-2, with 10 bases identical to TRBD2. Germline CDR1 reads MDHEN; CDR2 reads SYDVKM. Trimming cost V 2 bases and J 4 bases; bases outside gene matches: 4. CDR3 size: 16 residues. CDR3 in DNA: TGTGCCAGCAGTTTAAGCGGGAGGGCCCCCACCGGGGAGCTGTTTTTT. This sequence encodes CASSLSGRAPTGELFF.

In nucleotides, the CDR3 is TGTGCCAGCAGCCAAGGACGCCTAGCGGGAGCAGAGACCCAGTACTTC. Translation gives CASSQGRLAGAETQYF. The chain recombines TRBV4-2 with TRBJ2-5, with TRBD2 matching over 10 bases. Germline V CDR1 and CDR2: LGHNA, YNFKEQ. V dropped 1 base and J dropped 4; count of bases not matched to a gene: 6. The CDR3 consists of 16 residues.

The chain uses TRBV18 and TRBJ1-1; tentatively, D is TRBD1 (5 bases). Deletions cut 3 bases from V and 2 bases from J, with 10 bases between. Per the germline V gene, CDR1 is KGHSH and CDR2 is LQKENI. The CDR3 covers 14 residues. The CDR3 DNA follows: TGTGCCAGCTCACCGGGGGGGGGTAACACTGAAGCTTTCTTT. It codes for CASSPGGGNTEAFF.

V and J are TRBV5-6 and TRBJ1-1; 8 positions agree with TRBD1. Germline CDR1 and CDR2: SGHDT and YYEEEE. J gave up 5 bases and V 1 base, and 1 base lay outside the gene matches. This CDR3 comprises 13 residues. The CDR3 DNA reads as TGTGCCAGCAGCTTGACAGGGGGAACTGAAGCTTTCTTT. Residues: CASSLTGGTEAFF. The full variable domain, in which reference TRBV5-6 and TRBJ1-1 provide the parts outside the CDR3, is DAGVTQSPTHLIKTRGQQVTLRCSPKSGHDTVSWYQQALGQGPQFIFQYYEEEERQRGNFPDRFSGHQFPNYSSELNVNALLLGDSALYLCASSLTGGTEAFFGQGTRLTVV.

The gene calls are TRBV2 and TRBJ2-7; 7 nucleotides align to TRBD1. Germline lookup yields CDR1 SNHLY and CDR2 FYNNEI. This CDR3 has 13 residues. The junction had 4 bases not matched to a gene; V was cut back by 6 bases and J by 2 bases. The CDR3 nucleotides are TGTGCCAGCAGAGCCACAGGGGCCTACGAGCAGTACTTC. Protein sequence: CASRATGAYEQYF.

This clone was found a few times. The V gene is TRBV11-2, the J gene TRBJ2-7, with D tentatively TRBD2 (5 bases). The CDR3 has 18 amino acids. Germline CDR1 is SGHAT and CDR2 is FQNNGV. V lost 5 bases and J lost 3, with 26 bases in between. This chain's CDR3 is CASSPISVGERVIYEQYF. CDR3 in DNA: TGTGCCAGCAGCCCAATCTCCGTCGGGGAAAGGGTAATCTACGAGCAGTACTTC.

This CDR3 is CASSSLTGGVDTQYF. The CDR3 coding sequence is TGTGCCAGCAGTTCCCTGACAGGGGGCGTAGATACGCAGTATTTT. This rearrangement joins TRBV28 to TRBJ2-3; 10 bases are a match to TRBD1. The CDR3 has 15 residues. From germline, CDR1 is MDHEN and CDR2 SYDVKM. Trimming removed 4 bases from V and 5 bases from J; junction bases left unmatched: 6.

The rearrangement uses TRBV4-1 and TRBJ2-3; the D call may be TRBD1 or TRBD2 (7 bases each). This CDR3 region has 17 residues. Germline V CDR1 and CDR2: MGHRA, YSYEKL. Between the trimmed V and J ends, which lost 3 bases and 1 base, there was a span of 17 bases. Written as DNA, the CDR3 is TGCGCCAGCAGCCAGGGCGGGGGAGGGGGCGGCACAGATACGCAGTATTTT. It is translated as CASSQGGGGGGTDTQYF.

This clone was found once. The chain carries TRBV7-2 and TRBJ2-1, with TRBD2 identical over 10 bases. The CDR3 length is 16 residues. Looked up from germline, CDR1 is SGHTA and CDR2 is FQGNSA. Unmatched junction bases numbered 10, after V lost 1 base and J lost 10 bases. The CDR3 is CASSLVALAGAHEQFF. The CDR3 bases are TGTGCCAGCAGCTTAGTAGCTCTAGCGGGAGCCCACGAGCAGTTCTTC.

The chain links TRBV6-2 or TRBV6-3 to TRBJ2-5; D unresolved. Germline assignment: CDR1 MNHEY and CDR2 SVGEGT. Trimming removed 5 bases at V and 9 bases at J, with 13 bases between. The CDR3 loop spans 12 amino acids. The CDR3 spells CASSLRISPQYF. The CDR3 nucleotides read TGTGCCAGCAGTCTTCGCATTAGCCCCCAGTACTTC.

V and J are TRBV4-3 and TRBJ2-1; 7 bases are a match to TRBD1. Germline CDR1 reads LGHNA; CDR2 reads YSLEER. The V and J ends lost 4 bases and 9 bases, in that order; junction bases with no gene match: 18. The CDR3 is 17 residues long. The CDR3: CASSPISRAGGSSEQFF. In nucleotides, the CDR3 is TGCGCCAGCAGCCCCATCTCTCGGGCAGGGGGTAGCAGTGAGCAGTTCTTC.

The chain carries TRBV30 and TRBJ2-1; D gene ambiguous. The CDR3 runs to 12 residues. Trimming shortened V by 2 bases and J by 11 bases, and 13 bases separated the two germline ends. Germline V gives CDR1 GTSNPN, CDR2 SVGIG (reference sequence). The CDR3 bases are TGTGCCTGGAGTATCTCACAGACTCAGCAGTTCTTC. Its protein product is CAWSISQTQQFF.

The rearrangement uses TRBV20-1 and TRBJ2-1; 7 nucleotides agree with TRBD2. Germline CDR1 is DFQATT and CDR2 is SNEGSKA (reference sequence). This CDR3 is built from 12 residues. The V segment lost 3 bases and the J segment 9 bases; nucleotides outside the gene matches: 5. The CDR3 nucleotides read TGCAGTGCTAGTCGGTCTAGCGGTGAGCAGTTCTTC. Its translation is CSASRSSGEQFF.

The J gene is TRBJ2-7, the V gene TRBV4-2; TRBD2 aligns across 10 bases. V lost 3 bases, J lost 1 base, and 6 bases stayed unmatched. Germline assignment: CDR1 LGHNA and CDR2 YNFKEQ. The CDR3 spans 16 residues. In DNA, the CDR3 is TGTGCCAGCAGCCAGAGCGGGGGGGGGTTATCCTACGAGCAGTACTTC. Residues: CASSQSGGGLSYEQYF.

The J gene is TRBJ1-1, the V gene TRBV30; D gene unclear. The V gene's germline CDR1 is GTSNPN and CDR2 SVGIG (reference sequence). The CDR3 length is 13 residues. The V end was cut by 4 bases, the J end by 10 bases, with 19 bases between. The CDR3 reads CAWTSDVQQRAFF. The CDR3 region has the DNA TGTGCCTGGACCTCCGACGTGCAGCAGAGAGCTTTCTTT.

This sequence joins TRBV24-1 and TRBJ1-1, with TRBD1 matching 8 bases. V was clipped by 3 bases and J by 5 bases; unmatched bases: 16. The CDR3 totals 18 residues. The germline V gene has CDR1 KGHDR and CDR2 SFDVKD. For the CDR3, the DNA is TGTGCCACCAGTGATCCCACGCTCCGGGACAGGTGTTGGACTGAAGCTTTCTTT. It encodes CATSDPTLRDRCWTEAFF.

The chain recombines TRBV19 with TRBJ2-7; possibly TRBD1 for D (8 bases). The germline V and J ends were trimmed by 5 bases and 3 bases, with 14 bases remaining between them. This CDR3 spans 14 amino acids. Germline CDR1 reads LNHDA; CDR2 reads SQIVND (reference sequence). The CDR3 DNA follows: TGTGCCAGTAGTGGACAGGGAGGGGACTACGAGCAGTACTTC. Its protein is CASSGQGGDYEQYF.

The rearrangement joins TRBV28 to TRBJ1-1; no firm D call. Germline V CDR1 and CDR2: MDHEN, SYDVKM. Trimming shortened V by 2 bases and J by 0 bases, and 4 bases separated the two germline ends. The CDR3 has 13 residues. The CDR3 here is CASSLTLNTEAFF. The CDR3 coding sequence is TGTGCCAGCAGTTTAACCCTGAACACTGAAGCTTTCTTT.

This rearrangement joins TRBV7-9 to TRBJ2-1; 7 nucleotides agree with TRBD1. The V segment lost 6 bases and the J segment 0 bases; nucleotides outside the gene matches: 5. CDR3 size: 15 residues. In germline, CDR1 is SEHNR, CDR2 FQNEAQ (reference sequence). The CDR3 loop reads CASSRGQSSYNEQFF. Written as DNA, the CDR3 is TGTGCCAGCAGTCGGGGACAGAGCTCCTACAATGAGCAGTTCTTC.

This clone has just one count. The chain combines TRBV12-3 or TRBV12-4 with TRBJ2-3, with 9 nucleotides matching TRBD2. With V trimmed by 7 bases and J by 4 bases, 3 bases remained unmatched. This CDR3 has 13 residues. CDR3: CASTLAGPDTQYF. For the CDR3, the DNA is TGTGCCAGCACCCTAGCGGGACCAGATACGCAGTATTTT.

The CDR3 loop is CASSSGTSTNEQYF. The CDR3 coding sequence is TGTGCCAGCAGCTCCGGGACTAGTACAAACGAGCAGTACTTC. V usage is TRBV7-8 and J usage is TRBJ2-7; TRBD2 matches 8 bases. In germline, CDR1 is SGHVS, CDR2 FQNEAQ. Trimming took 4 bases from V and 5 from J; bases not matched to a gene: 7. This CDR3 is 14 amino acids long. Complete variable domain (other parts from reference TRBV7-8 and TRBJ2-7): GAGVSQSPRYKVAKRGQDVALRCDPISGHVSLFWYQQALGQGPEFLTYFQNEAQLDKSGLPSDRFFAERPEGSVSTLKIQRTQQEDSAVYLCASSSGTSTNEQYFGPGTRLTVT.

The chain combines TRBV6-5 with TRBJ2-1; a weak D match, TRBD1 (5 bases). CDR1 MNHEY and CDR2 SVGAGI come from the germline V gene. V was clipped by 6 bases and J by 3 bases, with 9 bases between them. The CDR3 spans 13 residues. The CDR3 DNA reads as TGTGCCAGCAGCGCAGACAGCTACAATGAGCAGTTCTTC. Its protein product is CASSADSYNEQFF.

This chain joins TRBV18 and TRBJ1-5; D is uncertain. CDR1 KGHSH and CDR2 LQKENI come from the germline V gene. V lost 1 base and J 4 bases, leaving 14 bases between the germline ends. CDR3 length: 16 amino acids. CDR3 nucleotides: TGTGCCAGCTCACCACAGGCCCGAGGGTCAAATCAGCCCCAGCATTTT. Translated, it gives CASSPQARGSNQPQHF.

The V and J genes are TRBV3-1 (or the pseudogene TRBV3-2) and TRBJ1-4; 9 bases fit TRBD1. Germline CDR1 reads LGHDT; CDR2 reads YNNKEL (reference sequence). V lost 4 bases, J lost 7 bases, and 4 bases stayed unmatched. The CDR3 contains 14 residues. The CDR3, as DNA: TGTGCCAGCAGCCTGACAGGGGGGGGTGAAAAACTGTTTTTT. It yields the protein CASSLTGGGEKLFF.

The V gene is TRBV5-4, the J gene TRBJ1-2; no firm D call. Trimming shortened V by 4 bases and J by 1 base, and 11 bases separated the two germline ends. The germline V gene encodes CDR1 SGHNT and CDR2 YYREEE (reference sequence). The CDR3 extends over 14 amino acids. The CDR3 region is CASSRAPGNYGYTF. The CDR3 nucleotides are TGTGCCAGCAGCCGGGCCCCGGGTAACTATGGCTACACCTTC.

The gene calls are TRBV15 and TRBJ1-2; 9 bases are a match to TRBD1. Trimming cost V 5 bases and J 7 bases; bases outside gene matches: 8. CDR1 and CDR2 (germline): LNHNV, YYDKDF (reference sequence). The CDR3 sequence is 14 residues long. CDR3 protein: CATSPRTGESGYTF. CDR3 bases: TGTGCCACCAGCCCCCGGACAGGGGAGAGTGGCTACACCTTC.

The chain uses TRBV7-8 and TRBJ1-5; D uncertain. The germline V gene has CDR1 SGHVS and CDR2 FQNEAQ. Trimming cost V 4 bases and J 5 bases, with 9 bases left between them. The CDR3 length is 13 residues. CDR3 residues: CASSSIPDQPQHF. CDR3 nucleotide sequence: TGTGCCAGCAGCTCCATTCCGGATCAGCCCCAGCATTTT.

The chain uses TRBV6-5 and TRBJ1-2; D not resolved. Trimming took off 0 bases at V and 1 base at J, with 9 bases between the two ends. This CDR3 is built from 15 residues. CDR1 and CDR2 from the germline V gene are MNHEY and SVGAGI. The CDR3 spells CASSYSPYVNYGYTF. The CDR3 DNA follows: TGTGCCAGCAGTTACTCGCCATATGTTAACTATGGCTACACCTTC.

The chain carries TRBV12-3 or TRBV12-4 and TRBJ2-3; perhaps TRBD2 as D (5 bases). V was shortened by 8 bases and J by 2 bases, with 8 bases between the two germline ends. The CDR3 sequence is 12 residues long. In nucleotides, the CDR3 is TGTGCCAGCGCGGGTGTCACAGATACGCAGTATTTT. It encodes CASAGVTDTQYF.

The chain links TRBV6-6 to TRBJ1-1, with TRBD1 identical over 9 bases. With V trimmed by 4 bases and J by 4 bases, 4 bases remained unmatched. The germline gives CDR1 MNHNY, CDR2 SVGAGI (reference sequence). The CDR3 is made up of 14 amino acids. The CDR3 reads CASSLVTGGTEAFF. The CDR3 DNA sequence: TGTGCCAGCAGTTTGGTGACAGGGGGCACTGAAGCTTTCTTT.

This clone was seen just once. The chain combines TRBV7-9 with TRBJ1-3, with no clear D. The germline CDR1 and CDR2 sequences are SEHNR and FQNEAQ (reference sequence). Trimming removed 5 bases at V and 4 bases at J, with 6 bases between. The CDR3 is 12 amino acids. In DNA form, the CDR3 reads TGTGCCAGCAGCAATTCCGGAAACACCATATATTTT. Protein product: CASSNSGNTIYF.